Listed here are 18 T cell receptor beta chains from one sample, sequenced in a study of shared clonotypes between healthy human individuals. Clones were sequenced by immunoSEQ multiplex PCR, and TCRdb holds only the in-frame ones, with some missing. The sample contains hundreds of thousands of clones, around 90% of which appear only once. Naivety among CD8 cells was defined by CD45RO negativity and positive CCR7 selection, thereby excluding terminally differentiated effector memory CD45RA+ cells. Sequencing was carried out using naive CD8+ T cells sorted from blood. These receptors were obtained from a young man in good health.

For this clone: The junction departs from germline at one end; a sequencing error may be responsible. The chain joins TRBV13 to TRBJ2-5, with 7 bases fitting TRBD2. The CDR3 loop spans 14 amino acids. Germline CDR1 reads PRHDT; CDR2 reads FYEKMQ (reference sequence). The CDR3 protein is CASSIGTTLETQYF. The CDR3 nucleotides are TGTGCCAGCAGCATAGGGACTACCCTAGAGACCCAGTACTTC.

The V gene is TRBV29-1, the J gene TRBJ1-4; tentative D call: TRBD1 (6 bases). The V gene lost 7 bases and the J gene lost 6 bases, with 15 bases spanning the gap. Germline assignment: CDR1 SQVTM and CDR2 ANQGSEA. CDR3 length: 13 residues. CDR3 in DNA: TGCAGCGGGATGGGACACCAAGATGAAAAACTGTTTTTT. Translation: CSGMGHQDEKLFF.

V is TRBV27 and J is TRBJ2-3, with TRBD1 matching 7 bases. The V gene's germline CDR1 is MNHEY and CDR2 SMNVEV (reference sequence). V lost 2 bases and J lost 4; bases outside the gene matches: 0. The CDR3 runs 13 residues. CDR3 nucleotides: TGTGCCAGCAGTTTAAGGGGGCCAGATACGCAGTATTTT. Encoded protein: CASSLRGPDTQYF.

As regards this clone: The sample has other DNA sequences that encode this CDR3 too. CDR3: CASSPPLEETQYF. The DNA for the CDR3 is TGTGCCAGCTCACCACCCCTCGAAGAGACCCAGTACTTC. This chain uses TRBV18 with TRBJ2-5; D is undetermined. Germline V lookup: CDR1 KGHSH, CDR2 LQKENI. V lost 0 bases and J lost 3, with 5 bases in between. The CDR3 runs to 13 residues.

The CDR3 loop is CASSQELAAETQYF. The CDR3, as DNA: TGCGCCAGCAGCCAAGAACTAGCGGCAGAGACCCAGTACTTC. The rearrangement joins TRBV4-3 to TRBJ2-5; 8 nucleotides line up with TRBD2. The CDR3 covers 14 residues. V gave up 0 bases and J gave up 4 bases; unmatched junction bases: 1. The germline V gene has CDR1 LGHNA and CDR2 YSLEER.

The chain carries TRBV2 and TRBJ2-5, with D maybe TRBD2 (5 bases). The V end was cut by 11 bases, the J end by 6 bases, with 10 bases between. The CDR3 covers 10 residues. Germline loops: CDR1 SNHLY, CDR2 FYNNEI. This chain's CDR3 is CASNGKTQYF. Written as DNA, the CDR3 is TGTGCCTCCAACGGGAAGACCCAGTACTTC.

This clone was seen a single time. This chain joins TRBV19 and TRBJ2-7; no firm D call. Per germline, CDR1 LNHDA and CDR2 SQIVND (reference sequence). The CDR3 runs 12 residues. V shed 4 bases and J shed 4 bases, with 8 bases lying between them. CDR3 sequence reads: CASSKDEYEQYF. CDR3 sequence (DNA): TGTGCCAGTAGTAAGGACGAGTACGAGCAGTACTTC.

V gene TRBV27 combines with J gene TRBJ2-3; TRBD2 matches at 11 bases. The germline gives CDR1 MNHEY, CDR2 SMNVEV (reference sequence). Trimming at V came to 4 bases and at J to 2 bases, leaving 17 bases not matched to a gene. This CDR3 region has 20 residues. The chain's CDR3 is CASSSQYRETSGITTDTQYF. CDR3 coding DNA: TGTGCCAGCAGTTCTCAGTACAGGGAGACTAGCGGGATTACCACAGATACGCAGTATTTT.

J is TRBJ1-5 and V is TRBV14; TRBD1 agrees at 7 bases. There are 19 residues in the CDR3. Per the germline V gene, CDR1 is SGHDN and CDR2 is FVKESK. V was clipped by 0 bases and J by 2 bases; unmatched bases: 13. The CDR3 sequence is CASSQDVQVRGLGNQPQHF. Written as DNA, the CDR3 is TGTGCCAGCAGCCAAGACGTTCAGGTCAGGGGGTTGGGCAATCAGCCCCAGCATTTT. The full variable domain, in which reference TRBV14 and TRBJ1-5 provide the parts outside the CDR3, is EAGVTQFPSHSVIEKGQTVTLRCDPISGHDNLYWYRRVMGKEIKFLLHFVKESKQDESGMPNNRFLAERTGGTYSTLKVQPAELEDSGVYFCASSQDVQVRGLGNQPQHFGDGTRLSIL.

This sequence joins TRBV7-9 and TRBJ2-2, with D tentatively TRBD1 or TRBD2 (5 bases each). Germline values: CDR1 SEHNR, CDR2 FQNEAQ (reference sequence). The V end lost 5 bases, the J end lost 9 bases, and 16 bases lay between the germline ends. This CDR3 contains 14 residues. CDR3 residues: CASSTGTRVRELFF. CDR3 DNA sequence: TGTGCCAGCAGCACCGGGACCAGGGTCAGGGAGCTGTTTTTT.

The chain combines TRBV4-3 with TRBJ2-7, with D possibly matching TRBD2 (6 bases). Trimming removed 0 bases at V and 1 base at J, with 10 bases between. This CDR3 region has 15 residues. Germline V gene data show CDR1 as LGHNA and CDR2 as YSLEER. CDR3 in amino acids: CASSQESGGSYEQYF. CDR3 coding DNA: TGCGCCAGCAGCCAAGAGTCCGGAGGGTCCTACGAGCAGTACTTC.

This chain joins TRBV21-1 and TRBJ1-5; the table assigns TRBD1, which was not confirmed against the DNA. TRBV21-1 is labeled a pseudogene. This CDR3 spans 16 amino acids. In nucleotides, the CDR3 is TGTGCCAGCAGCCGAACGCCGGGACAGGGGAGTCAGCCCCAGCATTTT. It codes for CASSRTPGQGSQPQHF.

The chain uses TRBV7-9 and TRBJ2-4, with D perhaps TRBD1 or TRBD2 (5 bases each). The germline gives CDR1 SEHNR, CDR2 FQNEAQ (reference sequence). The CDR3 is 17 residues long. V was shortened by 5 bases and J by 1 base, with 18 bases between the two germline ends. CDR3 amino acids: CASSPSSGGSAKNIQYF. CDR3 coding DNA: TGTGCCAGCAGCCCCAGCAGTGGGGGATCGGCCAAAAACATTCAGTACTTC. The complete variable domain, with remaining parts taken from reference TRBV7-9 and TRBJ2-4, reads DTGVSQNPRHKITKRGQNVTFRCDPISEHNRLYWYRQTLGQGPEFLTYFQNEAQLEKSRLLSDRFSAERPKGSFSTLEIQRTEQGDSAMYLCASSPSSGGSAKNIQYFGAGTRLSVL.

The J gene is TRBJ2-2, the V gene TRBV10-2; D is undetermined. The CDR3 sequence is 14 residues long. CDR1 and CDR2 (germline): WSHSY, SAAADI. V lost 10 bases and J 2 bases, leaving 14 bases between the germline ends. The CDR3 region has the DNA TGCGCCACCGAAGCAGGAAGAAACACCGGGGAGCTGTTTTTT. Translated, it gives CATEAGRNTGELFF.

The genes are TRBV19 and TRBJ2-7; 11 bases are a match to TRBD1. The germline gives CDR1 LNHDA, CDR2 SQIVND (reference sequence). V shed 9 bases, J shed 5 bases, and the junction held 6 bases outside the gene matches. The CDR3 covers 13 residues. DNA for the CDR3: TGTGCCAGCTCCGGGACAGGGGGGGACGAGCAGTACTTC. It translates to CASSGTGGDEQYF.

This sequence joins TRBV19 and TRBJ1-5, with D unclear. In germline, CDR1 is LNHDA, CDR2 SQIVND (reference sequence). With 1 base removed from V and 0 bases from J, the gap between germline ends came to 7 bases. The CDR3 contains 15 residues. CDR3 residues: CASSIVLHSNQPQHF. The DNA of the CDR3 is TGTGCCAGTAGTATAGTTCTACATAGCAATCAGCCCCAGCATTTT. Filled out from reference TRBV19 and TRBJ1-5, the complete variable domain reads DGGITQSPKYLFRKEGQNVTLSCEQNLNHDAMYWYRQDPGQGLRLIYYSQIVNDFQKGDIAEGYSVSREKKESFPLTVTSAQKNPTAFYLCASSIVLHSNQPQHFGDGTRLSIL.

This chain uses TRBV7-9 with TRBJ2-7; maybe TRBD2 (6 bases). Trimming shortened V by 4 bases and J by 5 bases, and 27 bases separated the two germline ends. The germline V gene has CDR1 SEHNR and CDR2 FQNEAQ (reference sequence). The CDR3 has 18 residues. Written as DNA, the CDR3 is TGTGCCAGCAGCTCCGCTTGGAGTCGGAGGGTTGATGCGGACGAGCAGTACTTC. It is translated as CASSSAWSRRVDADEQYF.

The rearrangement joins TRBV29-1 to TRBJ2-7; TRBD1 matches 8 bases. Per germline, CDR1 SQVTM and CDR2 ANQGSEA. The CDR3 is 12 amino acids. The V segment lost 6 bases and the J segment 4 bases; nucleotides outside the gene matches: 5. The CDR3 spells CSVWGTGYEQYF. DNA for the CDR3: TGCAGCGTGTGGGGGACAGGATACGAGCAGTACTTC.